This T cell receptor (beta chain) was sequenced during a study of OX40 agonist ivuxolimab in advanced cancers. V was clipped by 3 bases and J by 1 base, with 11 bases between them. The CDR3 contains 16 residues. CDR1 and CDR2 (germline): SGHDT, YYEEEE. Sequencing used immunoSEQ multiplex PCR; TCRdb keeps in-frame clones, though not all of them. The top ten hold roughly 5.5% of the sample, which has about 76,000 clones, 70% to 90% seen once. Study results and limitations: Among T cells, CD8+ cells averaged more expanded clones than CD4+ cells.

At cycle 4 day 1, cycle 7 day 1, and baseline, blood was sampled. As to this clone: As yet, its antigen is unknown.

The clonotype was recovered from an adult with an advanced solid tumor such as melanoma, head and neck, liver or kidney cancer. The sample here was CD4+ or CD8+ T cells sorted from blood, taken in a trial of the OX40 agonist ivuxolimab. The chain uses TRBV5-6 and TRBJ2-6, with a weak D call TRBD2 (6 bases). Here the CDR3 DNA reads TGTGCCAGCAGCTACCGGGAGCTGTCTGGGGCCAACGTCCTGACTTTC. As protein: CASSYRELSGANVLTF. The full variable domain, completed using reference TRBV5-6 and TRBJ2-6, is DAGVTQSPTHLIKTRGQQVTLRCSPKSGHDTVSWYQQALGQGPQFIFQYYEEEERQRGNFPDRFSGHQFPNYSSELNVNALLLGDSALYLCASSYRELSGANVLTFGAGSRLTVL.